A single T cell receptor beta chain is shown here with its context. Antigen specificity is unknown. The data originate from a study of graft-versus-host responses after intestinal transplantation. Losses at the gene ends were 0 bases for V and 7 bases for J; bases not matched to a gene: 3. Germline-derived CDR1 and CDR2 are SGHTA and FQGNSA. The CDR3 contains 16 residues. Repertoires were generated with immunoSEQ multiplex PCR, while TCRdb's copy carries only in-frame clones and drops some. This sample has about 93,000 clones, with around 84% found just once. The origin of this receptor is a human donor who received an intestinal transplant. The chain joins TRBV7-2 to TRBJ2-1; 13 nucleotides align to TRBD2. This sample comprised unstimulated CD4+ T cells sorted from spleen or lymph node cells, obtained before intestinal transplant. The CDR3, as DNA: TGTGCCAGCAGCTTAGCGGTACTAGCGGGGGGGAATGAGCAGTTCTTC. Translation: CASSLAVLAGGNEQFF.